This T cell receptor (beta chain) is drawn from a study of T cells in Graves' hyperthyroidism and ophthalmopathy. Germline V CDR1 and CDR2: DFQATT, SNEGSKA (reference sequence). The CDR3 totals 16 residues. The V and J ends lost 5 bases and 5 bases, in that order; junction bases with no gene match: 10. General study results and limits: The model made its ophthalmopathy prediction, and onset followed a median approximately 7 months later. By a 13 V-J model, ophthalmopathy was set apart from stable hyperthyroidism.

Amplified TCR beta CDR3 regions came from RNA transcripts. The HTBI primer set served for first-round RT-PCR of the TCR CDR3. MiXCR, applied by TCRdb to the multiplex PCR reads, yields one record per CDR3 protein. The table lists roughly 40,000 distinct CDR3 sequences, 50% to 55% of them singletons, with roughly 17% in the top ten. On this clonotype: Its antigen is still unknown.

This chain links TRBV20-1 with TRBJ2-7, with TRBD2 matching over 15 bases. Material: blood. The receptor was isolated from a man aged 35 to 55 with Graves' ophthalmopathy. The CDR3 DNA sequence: TGCAGTGCTCCCCGGACTAGCGGGAGGGCCGGGGACGAGCAGTACTTC. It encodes CSAPRTSGRAGDEQYF.